This entry lists 20 T cell receptor beta chains sequenced from one sample in a study of cytomegalovirus exposure and HLA in healthy donors. Primers: 60 Vbeta forward and 13 Jbeta reverse. Only in-frame clones appear in the TCRdb table, and some are missing; sequencing was by immunoSEQ multiplex PCR. The sample comprises about 110,000 clones, under 80% of which are singletons, and 8.6% rests with the top ten. Material: PBMCs. Receptors originate from a woman aged 40 to 50 in good health and CMV-seropositive.

The chain links TRBV29-1 to TRBJ1-2, with D tentatively TRBD1 (5 bases). Germline V gives CDR1 SQVTM, CDR2 ANQGSEA. V dropped 0 bases and J dropped 8 bases, with 13 bases sitting between them. The CDR3 has 13 residues. The CDR3 coding sequence is TGCAGCGTTGAAGAGGGGGGGTCCTGGGGCTACACCTTC. Residues: CSVEEGGSWGYTF.

The chain combines TRBV29-1 with TRBJ2-5; 9 bases are shared with TRBD1. CDR1 SQVTM and CDR2 ANQGSEA come from the germline V gene. Trimming cost V 7 bases and J 2 bases; bases outside gene matches: 8. There are 14 residues in the CDR3. The CDR3 bases are TGCAGCGCCGGCCGGGACAGGGCACAAGAGACCCAGTACTTC. Translated: CSAGRDRAQETQYF.

The J gene is TRBJ1-4, the V gene TRBV4-3; D is perhaps TRBD1 (6 bases). The CDR3 totals 17 residues. V was shortened by 2 bases and J by 7 bases, with 20 bases between the two germline ends. The V gene's germline CDR1 is LGHNA and CDR2 YSLEER. The CDR3 coding sequence is TGCGCCAGCAGCCAAAATCAGAGGCTCCTAGGGGGTGAAAAACTGTTTTTT. Its translation is CASSQNQRLLGGEKLFF.

The V and J genes are TRBV21-1 and TRBJ2-3; the table calls TRBD2, which could not be checked here. TRBV21-1 is given as a pseudogene. CDR3 length equals 14 residues. CDR3 sequence (DNA): TGTGCCACTAGTCAATCGGGTAGCACAGATACGCAGTATTTT. Translating it yields CATSQSGSTDTQYF.

CDR3 in amino acids: CASSPTNTDTQYF. The CDR3 DNA sequence: TGCGCCAGCAGCCCTACTAACACAGATACGCAGTATTTT. This chain links TRBV4-3 with TRBJ2-3; D is unclear. The CDR3 consists of 13 residues. Germline-derived CDR1 and CDR2 are LGHNA and YSLEER. V lost 4 bases to trimming and J lost 2 bases, with 7 bases between them.

This clone has only a few counts. The chain combines TRBV4-1 with TRBJ1-1; TRBD1 matches at 9 bases. V gave up 6 bases and J gave up 5 bases; unmatched junction bases: 4. The V gene's germline CDR1 is MGHRA and CDR2 YSYEKL. The CDR3 contains 13 residues. The CDR3, as DNA: TGCGCCAGCAGTAGGACAGGGGAAACTGAAGCTTTCTTT. Translated: CASSRTGETEAFF.

This chain uses TRBV5-4 with TRBJ2-5; 8 bases line up with TRBD2. Germline assignment: CDR1 SGHNT and CDR2 YYREEE (reference sequence). The trim removed 1 base at V and 1 base at J, leaving 9 bases unmatched. The CDR3 is made up of 17 amino acids. CDR3 residues: CASSLNVLAEFQETQYF. The CDR3 coding sequence is TGTGCCAGCAGCTTGAACGTACTAGCGGAATTCCAAGAGACCCAGTACTTC.

This clone has only a few counts. The chain employs TRBV4-1 and TRBJ1-2; 7 positions agree with TRBD1. This CDR3 region has 17 residues. Germline loops: CDR1 MGHRA, CDR2 YSYEKL. V trimming: 4 bases; J trimming: 8 bases; junction bases outside the gene matches: 19. CDR3 nucleotides: TGCGCCAGCAGCCCCCATATTCTCACAGGGGATTTCGACGGCTACACCTTC. This sequence encodes CASSPHILTGDFDGYTF.

This clone was seen a handful of times. The rearrangement joins TRBV28 to TRBJ1-2; 7 bases are shared with TRBD1. Germline values: CDR1 MDHEN, CDR2 SYDVKM. The CDR3 runs to 14 residues. The J segment lost 4 bases and the V segment lost 4 bases, leaving 6 bases of the junction unmatched. CDR3 bases: TGTGCCAGCAGTTCCCGAGGACAGGCCTATGGCTACACCTTC. Protein sequence: CASSSRGQAYGYTF.

About this clone: At one end the junction does not follow the germline gene, possibly because of a read error. The J gene is TRBJ2-3, the V gene TRBV7-9; no firm D call. Germline CDR1 SEHNR, CDR2 FQNEAQ (reference sequence). The CDR3 contains 17 residues. CDR3 coding DNA: TGTTCCAGCAGCTTATTATTTGGTGGCTCTAGCACAGATACGCAGTATTTT. Translated, it gives CSSSLLFGGSSTDTQYF. The whole variable domain, remainder taken from reference TRBV7-9 and TRBJ2-3, is DTGVSQNPRHKITKRGQNVTFRCDPISEHNRLYWYRQTLGQGPEFLTYFQNEAQLEKSRLLSDRFSAERPKGSFSTLEIQRTEQGDSAMYLCSSSLLFGGSSTDTQYFGPGTRLTVL.

The V call is TRBV2, the J call TRBJ1-2; 9 bases line up with TRBD1. The V gene's germline CDR1 is SNHLY and CDR2 FYNNEI. Trimming at V came to 5 bases and at J to 4 bases, leaving 8 bases not matched to a gene. The CDR3 has 15 amino acids. CDR3 sequence reads: CASSQPGQGVYGYTF. The CDR3 DNA follows: TGTGCCAGCAGTCAACCGGGACAGGGAGTCTATGGCTACACCTTC.

The V gene is TRBV5-6, the J gene TRBJ2-5, with D tentatively TRBD2 (5 bases). Trimming removed 2 bases at V and 1 base at J, with 9 bases between. The CDR3 has 14 amino acids. Germline V CDR1 and CDR2: SGHDT, YYEEEE. The CDR3: CASSFRRVQETQYF. DNA of the CDR3: TGTGCCAGCAGCTTTAGGCGGGTCCAAGAGACCCAGTACTTC.

This rearrangement joins TRBV7-9 to TRBJ2-2, with 9 bases lining up with TRBD2. Germline V gene data show CDR1 as SEHNR and CDR2 as FQNEAQ (reference sequence). V shed 5 bases and J 4 bases; nucleotides not matched to a gene: 8. The CDR3 extends over 16 amino acids. As DNA, the CDR3 is TGTGCCAGCAGCCCCCCGGGACTAGCCATCACCGGGGAGCTGTTTTTT. This encodes CASSPPGLAITGELFF. Drawing the rest from reference TRBV7-9 and TRBJ2-2, the complete variable domain is DTGVSQNPRHKITKRGQNVTFRCDPISEHNRLYWYRQTLGQGPEFLTYFQNEAQLEKSRLLSDRFSAERPKGSFSTLEIQRTEQGDSAMYLCASSPPGLAITGELFFGEGSRLTVL.

The V and J genes are TRBV7-6 and TRBJ2-2, with 10 nucleotides matching TRBD2. Germline V gives CDR1 SGHVS, CDR2 FNYEAQ. The CDR3 has 18 residues. Trimming removed 1 base from V and 2 bases from J; junction bases left unmatched: 7. The CDR3 bases are TGTGCCAGCAGCTTAGAGGCTAGCGGGGGAGATAACACCGGGGAGCTGTTTTTT. Protein: CASSLEASGGDNTGELFF. The full variable domain, rest sourced from reference TRBV7-6 and TRBJ2-2, is GAGVSQSPRYKVTKRGQDVALRCDPISGHVSLYWYRQALGQGPEFLTYFNYEAQQDKSGLPNDRFSAERPEGSISTLTIQRTEQRDSAMYRCASSLEASGGDNTGELFFGEGSRLTVL.

The V and J genes are TRBV21-1 and TRBJ2-1; TRBD2 was called by the table and not checked on the DNA. TRBV21-1 is listed as a pseudogene. The CDR3 has 14 amino acids. CDR3 protein: CASSQPGLANEQFF. CDR3 DNA: TGTGCCAGCAGCCAACCTGGACTAGCTAATGAGCAGTTCTTC.

The chain couples TRBV15 to TRBJ2-5; the match to TRBD2 covers 9 bases. This CDR3 has 16 amino acids. V gave up 1 base and J gave up 5 bases; unmatched junction bases: 8. CDR1 is LNHNV and CDR2 is YYDKDF in the germline V gene (reference sequence). The CDR3: CATSRGGRAGGETQYF. In DNA form, the CDR3 reads TGTGCCACCAGCAGAGGCGGGCGCGCGGGGGGGGAGACCCAGTACTTC.

This clone was seen a few times. V is TRBV6-1 and J is TRBJ1-1, with a tentative D call TRBD1 (6 bases). V lost 3 bases and J lost 7, with 12 bases in between. CDR3 size: 13 residues. Germline CDR1 reads MNHNS; CDR2 reads SASEGT. DNA for the CDR3: TGTGCCAGCAGTGATAAACAGGGTCGTGAAGCTTTCTTT. Translating gives CASSDKQGREAFF.

The rearrangement uses TRBV10-2 and TRBJ1-5; D perhaps matches TRBD1 (6 bases). V lost 3 bases, J lost 0 bases, and 21 bases lay in between. The CDR3 spans 19 residues. CDR1 is WSHSY, CDR2 SAAADI, per germline. CDR3 region: CASSDNLLGGAGSNQPQHF. The CDR3 nucleotides are TGCGCCAGCAGTGATAATTTGTTAGGGGGGGCTGGTAGCAATCAGCCCCAGCATTTT.

The V gene is TRBV15, the J gene TRBJ2-1; TRBD1 is a possible D gene (6 bases). The CDR3 covers 13 residues. Germline V gene data show CDR1 as LNHNV and CDR2 as YYDKDF (reference sequence). V lost 8 bases, J lost 3 bases, and 11 bases lay in between. The CDR3 DNA reads TGTGCCACCCAGGGGACATACTACAATGAGCAGTTCTTC. Residues: CATQGTYYNEQFF.

This CDR3 reads CASSLEHLGTHTQYF. CDR3 DNA: TGTGCCAGCAGCTTAGAACATCTGGGCACGCATACGCAGTATTTT. This sequence joins TRBV7-2 and TRBJ2-3, with unresolved D. V shed 1 base and J shed 7 bases, with 15 bases lying between them. The CDR3 extends over 15 amino acids. CDR1 and CDR2 (germline): SGHTA, FQGNSA.